The T cell receptor (beta chain) described here comes from a study of molecular identifiers for immune sequencing clone quantification. Across the whole study: Replicate experiments took RNA from around 20,000 or 100,000 naive CD8 cells, divided it five ways and sequenced four.

This CDR3 has 14 amino acids. Germline V gene sequence: CDR1 SGDLS, CDR2 YYNGEE. The V gene lost 4 bases and the J gene lost 6 bases, with 16 bases spanning the gap. Isolation of naive CD8 T cells was achieved by sorting on a CD8+CD4-CCR7+CD45RA+ phenotype. This clonotype has more than one count but fewer than ten. Each CDR3 protein gets one entry after TCRdb re-called the PCR reads with MiXCR. The table records hundreds of thousands of distinct CDR3 sequences, about 25% of them present only once. This receptor was obtained from a human donor in good health. Some libraries in this study had Jurkat cell RNA spiked in. The genes are TRBV9 and TRBJ2-5; a weak D match, TRBD1 (5 bases). The specimen was naive CD8+ T cells from blood, with Jurkat cell RNA spiked in. Subset here: FACS-sorted CD8+CD4-CCR7+CD45RA+ naive T cells. The DNA of the CDR3 is TGTGCCAGCAGCCCGCTTCTTGGGGCACAGACCCAGTACTTC. It is translated as CASSPLLGAQTQYF.